This T cell receptor beta chain came from a study of tumor-infiltrating lymphocytes in primary liver carcinoma. Findings and limits, study-wide: Pairs of tumor regions overlapped more than tumor-adjacent and tumor-blood pairs did.

Scientists recovered RNA and DNA together from about 21-30 mg of unsorted bulk tissue. The germline CDR1 and CDR2 sequences are MNHEY and SVGAGI. V lost 6 bases to trimming and J lost 2 bases; unmatched junction nucleotides: 13. There are 16 residues in the CDR3. This clonotype came up many times. The antigen is unknown. TCR beta cDNA came from about 0.55 ug total RNA, primed with a constant-region primer. Library construction for TCR beta comprised three nested multiplex PCR rounds performed with slightly modified ARM-PCR. The first two PCR rounds used TRBV1-TRBV30 primers with a Cbeta primer, approximately 9 cycles each. TCRdb called the multiplex PCR reads again in MiXCR, with one record for every CDR3 protein. Here the sample spans approximately 46,000 distinct CDR3 sequences, 60% to 80% being singletons.

The clonotype comes from a woman under 40 with primary liver carcinoma and hepatitis B virus infection. The chain employs TRBV6-5 and TRBJ2-7; TRBD1 matches at 7 bases. Sequencing was carried out using tumor-adjacent normal liver tissue. The CDR3 DNA reads as TGTGCCAGCAGAGGACGAAGGACAGGACAGACCTACGAGCAGTACTTC. This sequence encodes CASRGRRTGQTYEQYF.